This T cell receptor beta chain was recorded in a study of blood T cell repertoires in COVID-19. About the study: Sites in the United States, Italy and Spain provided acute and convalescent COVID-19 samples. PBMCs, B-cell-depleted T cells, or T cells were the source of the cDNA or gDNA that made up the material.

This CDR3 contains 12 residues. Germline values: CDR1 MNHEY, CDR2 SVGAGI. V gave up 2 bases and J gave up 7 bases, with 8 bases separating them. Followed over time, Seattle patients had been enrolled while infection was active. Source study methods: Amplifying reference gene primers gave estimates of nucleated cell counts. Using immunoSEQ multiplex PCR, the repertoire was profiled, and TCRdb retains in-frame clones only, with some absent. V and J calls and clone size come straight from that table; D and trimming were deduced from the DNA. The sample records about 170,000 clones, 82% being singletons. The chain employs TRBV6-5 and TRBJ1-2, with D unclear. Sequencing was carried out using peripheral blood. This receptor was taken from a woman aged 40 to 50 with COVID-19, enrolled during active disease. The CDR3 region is CASSYREGGYTF. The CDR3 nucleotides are TGTGCCAGCAGTTACAGAGAGGGTGGCTACACCTTC.